This T cell receptor (beta chain) was obtained from a study of early T cells in non-severe SARS-CoV-2 infection. At the level of the study: With bulk RNA from unsorted whole blood as input, sequencing yielded unpaired chains.

In its sample, this clonotype was seen a few times. Individual cDNA molecules received unique molecular identifiers during library preparation. One entry per CDR3 protein results from TCRdb running MiXCR on the 5' RACE reads. The table has around 70,000 distinct CDR3 sequences, approximately 12% seen once; the top ten hold 4% to 5%. Source material: whole blood. This sequence originates from an adult who was a healthcare worker with PCR-confirmed SARS-CoV-2 infection or an uninfected control (not recorded which).

CDR3 loop: CASSWPLLAGEETQYF. CDR3 DNA: TGTGCCAGCAGCTGGCCCCTCCTAGCGGGTGAAGAGACCCAGTACTTC. The chain is built from TRBV12-1 and TRBJ2-5; TRBD2, the table's D call, was not compared with the DNA. TRBV12-1 is described as a pseudogene. This CDR3 has 16 residues.